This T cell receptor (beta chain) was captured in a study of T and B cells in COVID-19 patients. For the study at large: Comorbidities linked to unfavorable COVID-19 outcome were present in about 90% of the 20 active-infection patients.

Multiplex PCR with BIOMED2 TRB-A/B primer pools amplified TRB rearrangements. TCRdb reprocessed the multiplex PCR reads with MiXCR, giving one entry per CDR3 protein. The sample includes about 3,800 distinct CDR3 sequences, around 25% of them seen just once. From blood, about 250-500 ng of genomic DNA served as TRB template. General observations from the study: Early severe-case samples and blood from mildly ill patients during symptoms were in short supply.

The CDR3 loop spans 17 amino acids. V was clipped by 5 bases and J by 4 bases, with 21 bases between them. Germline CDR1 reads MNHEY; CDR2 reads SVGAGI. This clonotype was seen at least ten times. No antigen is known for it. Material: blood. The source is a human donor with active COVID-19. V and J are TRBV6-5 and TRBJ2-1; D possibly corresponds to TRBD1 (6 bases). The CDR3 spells CASSQKPPGQEYNEQFF. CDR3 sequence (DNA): TGTGCCAGCAGTCAAAAACCTCCGGGACAAGAATACAATGAGCAGTTCTTC.